This TCR beta chain stems from a study of blood T cells in healthy people across ages. Overall study findings and caveats: Changes seen in expanded clonotypes were possibly confounded by donor CMV status left unknown.

Sample-barcoded 5' priming and a J-beta primer mix drove a second PCR of roughly 7 to 11 cycles. TCRdb independently ran MiXCR on the 5' RACE reads; one entry per CDR3 protein. The sample includes roughly 560,000 distinct CDR3 sequences, around 24% seen only once; the top ten take approximately 10%. Comment on this clonotype: Its specificity is unknown.

Peripheral blood was drawn, about 10 milliliters per donor. Germline values: CDR1 SGHAT, CDR2 FQDESV (reference sequence). This CDR3 is built from 15 residues. V shed 4 bases, J shed 2 bases, and the junction held 5 bases outside the gene matches. The same data also contributed to another study, on T cells of mothers and their children. That report notes: When mothers and children were related, their normalized repertoire overlap, which was always slightly higher, did not differ significantly from that of unrelated pairs.

The chain couples TRBV11-1 to TRBJ2-7; 10 bases fit TRBD2. The sequenced sample consisted of blood. The sequence came from a boy aged 5-17 years in good health. CDR3 loop: CASSSLAGLPYEQYF. The DNA for the CDR3 is TGTGCCAGCAGCTCACTAGCGGGGCTTCCCTACGAGCAGTACTTC.